This T cell receptor (beta chain) was recovered during a study of T cell changes during pregnancy in multiple sclerosis. TCRdb keeps only in-frame clones here, not all; method: immunoSEQ multiplex PCR. The repertoire holds 45,000 to 55,000 clones, with about 92% as singletons. Sequencing used peripheral blood, obtained in the third trimester of pregnancy. The TCR originated in a female donor with multiple sclerosis, enrolled in a pregnancy study.

Written as DNA, the CDR3 is TGTGCCAGCAGCTTAGGGTCTAGCGGGACCAATGAGCAGTTCTTC. Its translation is CASSLGSSGTNEQFF. The chain links TRBV5-6 to TRBJ2-1, with TRBD2 identical over 9 bases. The length of the CDR3 is 15 residues. V gave up 2 bases and J gave up 6 bases; unmatched junction bases: 6. CDR1 is SGHDT, CDR2 YYEEEE, per germline.